Each of the 22 T cell receptor beta chains below was sequenced from the same sample in a study of blood T cells in healthy people across ages. PCR was performed a second time for about 6 to 12 cycles using a sample-barcoded 5' primer and a J-beta primer mix. TCRdb analysed the 5' RACE reads with MiXCR anew, one entry per CDR3 protein. The sample lists around 800,000 distinct CDR3 sequences, about 42% occurring once. Sequencing used blood. These TCRs come from a man older than 75 in good health.

This sequence joins TRBV12-3 or TRBV12-4 and TRBJ2-5, with D hard to call. Trimming shortened V by 7 bases and J by 4 bases, and 7 bases separated the two germline ends. The CDR3 is made up of 11 amino acids. The CDR3 DNA follows: TGTGCCAGCAATCTAGGAGAGACCCAGTACTTC. Protein product: CASNLGETQYF.

The sample holds one count of this clonotype. The chain links TRBV3-1 to TRBJ2-5; tentative D call: TRBD2 (5 bases). Per germline, CDR1 LGHDT and CDR2 YNNKEL (reference sequence). The CDR3 runs to 12 residues. V was pared by 1 base and J by 7 bases, with 7 bases between. The CDR3 loop reads CASSQAAGTQYF. CDR3 in DNA: TGTGCCAGCAGCCAAGCGGCGGGGACCCAGTACTTC.

This chain joins TRBV5-1 and TRBJ2-7; D gene uncertain. The germline V gene encodes CDR1 SGHRS and CDR2 YFSETQ. The CDR3 contains 13 residues. V lost 6 bases and J 2 bases, leaving 12 bases between the germline ends. CDR3 bases: TGCGCCAGCATCGTGTTAACAGCCTACGAGCAGTACTTC. Encoded protein: CASIVLTAYEQYF.

The chain links TRBV20-1 to TRBJ2-2; tentatively, D is TRBD2 (6 bases). CDR1 and CDR2 from the germline V gene are DFQATT and SNEGSKA (reference sequence). The V and J ends lost 5 bases and 1 base respectively, with 11 bases between them. The CDR3 runs 14 residues. The CDR3 region has the DNA TGCAGTGCTCCTGCCGGGGGGAACACCGGGGAGCTGTTTTTT. Its translation: CSAPAGGNTGELFF.

J is TRBJ2-2 and V is TRBV4-3; no firm D call. The CDR3 covers 13 residues. Between the trimmed V and J ends, which lost 0 bases and 7 bases, there was a span of 6 bases. From germline, CDR1 is LGHNA and CDR2 YSLEER. For the CDR3, the DNA is TGCGCCAGCAGCCAAGATTGGATCGGGGAGCTGTTTTTT. Encoded protein: CASSQDWIGELFF.

The chain is built from TRBV5-4 and TRBJ2-1; possibly TRBD2 for D (5 bases). The V gene lost 3 bases and the J gene lost 3 bases, with 10 bases spanning the gap. Germline CDR1 reads SGHNT; CDR2 reads YYREEE (reference sequence). This CDR3 has 14 amino acids. In DNA, the CDR3 is TGTGCCAGCAGCTCCGGGAATAGCTACAATGAGCAGTTCTTC. It codes for CASSSGNSYNEQFF.

This clonotype was counted a single time. The chain recombines TRBV2 with TRBJ2-7, with D perhaps TRBD1 (6 bases). There are 15 residues in the CDR3. Germline CDR1 is SNHLY and CDR2 is FYNNEI. Trimming took off 4 bases at V and 2 bases at J, with 15 bases between the two ends. This CDR3 is CASSAPAGDPYEQYF. In nucleotides, the CDR3 is TGTGCCAGCAGTGCACCGGCAGGGGATCCCTACGAGCAGTACTTC.

The J gene is TRBJ2-1, the V gene TRBV2; 10 bases fit TRBD2. The CDR3 is made up of 15 amino acids. Losses at the gene ends were 3 bases for V and 6 bases for J; bases not matched to a gene: 5. Germline-derived CDR1 and CDR2 are SNHLY and FYNNEI. The CDR3 DNA reads as TGTGCCAGCAGTGATTGGAGCGGGAGGGTCAATGAGCAGTTCTTC. Protein sequence: CASSDWSGRVNEQFF. The whole variable domain, remainder taken from reference TRBV2 and TRBJ2-1, is EPEVTQTPSHQVTQMGQEVILRCVPISNHLYFYWYRQILGQKVEFLVSFYNNEISEKSEIFDDQFSVERPDGSNFTLKIRSTKLEDSAMYFCASSDWSGRVNEQFFGPGTRLTVL.

The gene calls are TRBV20-1 and TRBJ2-3; 8 nucleotides match TRBD1. Trimming removed 3 bases from V and 1 base from J; junction bases left unmatched: 3. Looked up from germline, CDR1 is DFQATT and CDR2 is SNEGSKA (reference sequence). CDR3 length equals 14 residues. CDR3 sequence: CSARKQGGTDTQYF. CDR3 nucleotides: TGCAGTGCTAGGAAACAGGGGGGCACAGATACGCAGTATTTT.

This clonotype was recorded a few times. The genes are TRBV20-1 and TRBJ2-1, with 14 bases fitting TRBD2. V was clipped by 5 bases and J by 10 bases; unmatched bases: 10. The CDR3 is 15 residues long. Germline CDR1 reads DFQATT; CDR2 reads SNEGSKA (reference sequence). The CDR3 here is CSAPGGLAGVGEQFF. Here the CDR3 DNA reads TGCAGTGCTCCTGGGGGACTAGCGGGAGTCGGCGAGCAGTTCTTC.

The chain employs TRBV4-3 and TRBJ2-5; possible D gene TRBD2, 5 bases. Per germline, CDR1 LGHNA and CDR2 YSLEER. V shed 0 bases and J shed 5 bases, with 13 bases lying between them. The length of the CDR3 is 15 residues. The CDR3 protein is CASSQDPGLGETQYF. The CDR3 DNA follows: TGCGCCAGCAGCCAAGATCCGGGGTTAGGGGAGACCCAGTACTTC.

V and J are TRBV5-1 and TRBJ2-7; 7 bases agree with TRBD1. The J call may not be correct, given that the DNA end is closer to TRBJ2-5. The CDR3 contains 15 residues. In germline, CDR1 is SGHRS, CDR2 YFSETQ. The CDR3, as DNA: TGCGCCAGCAGCTCCTCCGGGACAGCCGGGGAGACCCAGTACTTC. The encoded protein is CASSSSGTAGETQYF.

This rearrangement joins TRBV12-3 or TRBV12-4 to TRBJ2-4; 7 bases match TRBD2. TRBJ2-5 matches the DNA end more closely, so the J call is doubtful. This CDR3 has 12 amino acids. CDR3: CANKAGVKTQYF. The CDR3 DNA is TGTGCCAACAAGGCGGGAGTAAAGACCCAGTACTTC.

Note on this clonotype: One end of the junction varies from germline; a read error may be responsible. The chain couples TRBV7-9 to TRBJ2-1, with 10 positions matching TRBD1. Germline CDR1 SEHNR, CDR2 FQNEAQ (reference sequence). The CDR3 has 16 residues. The CDR3 reads CASSWGRDRGNKEQFF. CDR3 DNA: TGTGCCAGCAGCTGGGGCCGGGACAGGGGAAACAAGGAGCAGTTCTTC.

In this sample, this clonotype turned up a few times. This could be a read error, since a much larger clone is one nucleotide away. The CDR3 nucleotides are TGCAGCGGTAGTGGACGAGCGGGAGGATATGAGCAGTACTTC. Encoded protein: CSGSGRAGGYEQYF. The genes are TRBV29-1 and TRBJ2-7; 9 bases map to TRBD2. This CDR3 is 14 amino acids long. The V and J ends lost 7 bases and 7 bases, in that order; junction bases with no gene match: 14. Germline V gene sequence: CDR1 SQVTM, CDR2 ANQGSEA.

This chain connects TRBV18 to TRBJ1-2; D is unresolved. CDR1 and CDR2 (germline): KGHSH, LQKENI. The V gene lost 3 bases and the J gene lost 7 bases, with 15 bases spanning the gap. This CDR3 spans 14 amino acids. CDR3 residues: CASSPSAVPSGYTF. In nucleotides, the CDR3 is TGTGCCAGCTCACCCTCGGCAGTTCCGTCTGGCTACACCTTC.

J is TRBJ2-1 and V is TRBV10-3; 9 nucleotides agree with TRBD2. The CDR3 runs 14 residues. The ends lost 7 bases at V and 1 base at J; junction bases unmatched: 2. Germline CDR1 is ENHRY and CDR2 is SYGVKD. This chain's CDR3 is CAINSGRSYNEQFF. The CDR3 DNA is TGTGCCATCAACAGCGGGAGGTCCTACAATGAGCAGTTCTTC.

In nucleotides, the CDR3 is TGTGCCAGCTCACCACCGAATAATGTGGGCACAGAGACCCAGTACTTC. Amino acid sequence: CASSPPNNVGTETQYF. The rearrangement links TRBV18 to TRBJ2-5; D unresolved. V was clipped by 0 bases and J by 4 bases, with 15 bases between them. Germline V CDR1 and CDR2: KGHSH, LQKENI. This CDR3 region has 16 residues.

V usage is TRBV20-1 and J usage is TRBJ1-2; a weak D match, TRBD1 (5 bases). The CDR3 length is 11 residues. Germline V gene sequence: CDR1 DFQATT, CDR2 SNEGSKA (reference sequence). Trimming shortened V by 3 bases and J by 6 bases, and 8 bases separated the two germline ends. The CDR3 sequence: CSASRDDGYTF. The DNA of the CDR3 is TGCAGTGCTAGCCGGGACGATGGCTACACCTTC.

The chain joins TRBV7-9 to TRBJ2-1; the D gene is possibly TRBD2 (5 bases). V lost 1 base, J lost 8 bases, and 12 bases lay in between. The CDR3 loop spans 14 amino acids. CDR1 is SEHNR, CDR2 FQNEAQ, per germline (reference sequence). The CDR3 here is CASSLDAGNDEQFF. DNA of the CDR3: TGTGCCAGCAGCTTAGACGCGGGCAACGATGAGCAGTTCTTC.

V is TRBV20-1 and J is TRBJ2-1; D might be TRBD1 (6 bases). V dropped 6 bases and J dropped 9 bases, with 21 bases sitting between them. The CDR3 covers 14 residues. Per the germline V gene, CDR1 is DFQATT and CDR2 is SNEGSKA (reference sequence). The CDR3 DNA follows: TGCAGTGCCCAGTGGGACACCCGGCCGGGTGAGCAGTTCTTC. It encodes CSAQWDTRPGEQFF.

V and J are TRBV5-1 and TRBJ2-2, with D perhaps TRBD2 (6 bases). Germline lookup yields CDR1 SGHRS and CDR2 YFSETQ. This CDR3 has 18 residues. Trimming cost V 0 bases and J 0 bases, with 15 bases left between them. CDR3 nucleotide sequence: TGCGCCAGCAGCTTGGATGTGGCGGGACCCACGAACACCGGGGAGCTGTTTTTT. Protein: CASSLDVAGPTNTGELFF.